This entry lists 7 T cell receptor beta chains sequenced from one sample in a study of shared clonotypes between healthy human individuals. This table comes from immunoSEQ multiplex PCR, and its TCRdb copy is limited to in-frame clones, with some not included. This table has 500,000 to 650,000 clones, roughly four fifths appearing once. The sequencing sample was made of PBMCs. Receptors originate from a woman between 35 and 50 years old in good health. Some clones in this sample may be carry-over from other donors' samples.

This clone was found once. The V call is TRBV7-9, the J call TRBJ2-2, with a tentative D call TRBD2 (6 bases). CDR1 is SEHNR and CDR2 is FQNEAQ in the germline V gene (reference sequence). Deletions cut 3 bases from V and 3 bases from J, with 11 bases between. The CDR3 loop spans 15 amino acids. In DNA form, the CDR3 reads TGTGCCAGCAGCTTTCCAAGCGGGCACACCGGGGAGCTGTTTTTT. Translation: CASSFPSGHTGELFF.

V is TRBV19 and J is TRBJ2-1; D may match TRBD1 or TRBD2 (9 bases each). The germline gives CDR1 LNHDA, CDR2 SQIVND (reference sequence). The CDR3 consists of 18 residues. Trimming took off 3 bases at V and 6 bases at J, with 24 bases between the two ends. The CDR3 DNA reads TGTGCCAGTAGTATTAGGGGGACAGGGACGGGACTAGCCAATGAGCAGTTCTTC. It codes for CASSIRGTGTGLANEQFF.

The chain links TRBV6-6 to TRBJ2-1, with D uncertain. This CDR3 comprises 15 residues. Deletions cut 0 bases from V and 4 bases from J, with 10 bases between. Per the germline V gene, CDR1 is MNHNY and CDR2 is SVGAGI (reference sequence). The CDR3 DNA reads TGTGCCAGCAGTTACTCGGCTCCCGATTACAATGAGCAGTTCTTC. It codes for CASSYSAPDYNEQFF.

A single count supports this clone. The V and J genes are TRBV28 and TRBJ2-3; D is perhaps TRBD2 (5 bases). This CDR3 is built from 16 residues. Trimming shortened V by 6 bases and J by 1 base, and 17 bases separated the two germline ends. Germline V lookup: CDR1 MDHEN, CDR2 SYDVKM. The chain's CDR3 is CASSLGPRGGTDTQYF. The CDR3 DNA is TGTGCCAGCAGCCTTGGCCCACGGGGAGGCACAGATACGCAGTATTTT.

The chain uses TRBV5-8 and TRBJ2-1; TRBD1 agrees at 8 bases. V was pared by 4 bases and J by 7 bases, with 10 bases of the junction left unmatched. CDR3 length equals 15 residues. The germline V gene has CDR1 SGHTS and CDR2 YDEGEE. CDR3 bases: TGTGCCAGCAGCCTGTGGGACAGGTCTGGGAATGAGCAGTTCTTC. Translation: CASSLWDRSGNEQFF.

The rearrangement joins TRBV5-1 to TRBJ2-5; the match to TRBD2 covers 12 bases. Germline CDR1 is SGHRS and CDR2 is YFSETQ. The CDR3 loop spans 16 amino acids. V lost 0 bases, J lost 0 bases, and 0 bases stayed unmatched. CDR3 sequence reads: CASSLGTSGNQETQYF. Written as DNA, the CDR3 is TGCGCCAGCAGCTTGGGGACTAGCGGGAACCAAGAGACCCAGTACTTC.

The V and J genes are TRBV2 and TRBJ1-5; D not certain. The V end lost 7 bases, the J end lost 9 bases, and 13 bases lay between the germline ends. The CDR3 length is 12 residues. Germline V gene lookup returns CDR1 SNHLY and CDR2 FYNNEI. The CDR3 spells CASKPTAGPQHF. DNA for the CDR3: TGTGCCAGCAAGCCGACGGCGGGGCCCCAGCATTTT.